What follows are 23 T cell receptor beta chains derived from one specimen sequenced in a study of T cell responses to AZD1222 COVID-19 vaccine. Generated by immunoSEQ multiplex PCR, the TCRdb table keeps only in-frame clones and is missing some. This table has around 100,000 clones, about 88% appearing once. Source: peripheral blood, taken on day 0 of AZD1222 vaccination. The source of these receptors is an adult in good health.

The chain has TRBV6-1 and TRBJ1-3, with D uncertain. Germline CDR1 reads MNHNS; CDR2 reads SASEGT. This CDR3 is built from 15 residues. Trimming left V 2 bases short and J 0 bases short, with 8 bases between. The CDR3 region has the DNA TGTGCCAGCAGTGAATTAGGAAGCTCTGGAAACACCATATATTTT. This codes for CASSELGSSGNTIYF.

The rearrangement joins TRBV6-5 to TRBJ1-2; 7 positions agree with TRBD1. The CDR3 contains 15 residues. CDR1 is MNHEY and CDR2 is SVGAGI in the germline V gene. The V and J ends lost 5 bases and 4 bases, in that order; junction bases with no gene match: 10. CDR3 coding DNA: TGTGCCAGCAGTATTGGAGGGGGCGTTTCCTATGGCTACACCTTC. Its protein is CASSIGGGVSYGYTF.

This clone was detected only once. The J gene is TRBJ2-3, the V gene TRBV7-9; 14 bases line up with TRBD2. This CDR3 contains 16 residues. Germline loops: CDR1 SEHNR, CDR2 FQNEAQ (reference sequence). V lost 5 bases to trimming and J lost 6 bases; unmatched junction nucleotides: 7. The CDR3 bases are TGTGCCAGCAGCCAAGGGACTAGCGGGAGATCTGATACGCAGTATTTT. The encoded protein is CASSQGTSGRSDTQYF.

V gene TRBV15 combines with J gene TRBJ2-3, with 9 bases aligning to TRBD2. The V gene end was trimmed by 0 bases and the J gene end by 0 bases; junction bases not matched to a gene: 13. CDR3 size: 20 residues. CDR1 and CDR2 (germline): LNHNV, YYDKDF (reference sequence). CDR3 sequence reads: CATSRDRRVGTSTSTDTQYF. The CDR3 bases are TGTGCCACCAGCAGAGATCGCAGGGTGGGGACTAGCACTAGCACAGATACGCAGTATTTT.

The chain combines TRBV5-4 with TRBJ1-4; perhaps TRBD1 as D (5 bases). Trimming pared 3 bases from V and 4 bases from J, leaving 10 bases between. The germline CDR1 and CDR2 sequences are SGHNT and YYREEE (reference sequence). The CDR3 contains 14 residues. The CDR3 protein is CASSSRGGNEKLFF. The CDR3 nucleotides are TGTGCCAGCAGCTCCCGGGGGGGTAATGAAAAACTGTTTTTT.

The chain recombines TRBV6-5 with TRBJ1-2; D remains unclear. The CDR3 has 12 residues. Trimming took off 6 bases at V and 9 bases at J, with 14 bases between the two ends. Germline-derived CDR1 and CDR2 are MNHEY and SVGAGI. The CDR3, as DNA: TGTGCCAGCAGCTCGTCTGGGATAAGCTACACCTTC. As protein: CASSSSGISYTF.

This CDR3 reads CASSLGQGQGYQPQHF. The CDR3 DNA sequence: TGTGCCAGCAGCTTGGGGCAGGGGCAGGGTTACCAGCCCCAGCATTTT. V and J are TRBV5-5 and TRBJ1-5; D may be TRBD1 (6 bases). Germline lookup yields CDR1 SGHKS and CDR2 YYEKEE (reference sequence). The CDR3 covers 16 residues. The germline V and J ends were trimmed by 0 bases and 7 bases, with 17 bases remaining between them.

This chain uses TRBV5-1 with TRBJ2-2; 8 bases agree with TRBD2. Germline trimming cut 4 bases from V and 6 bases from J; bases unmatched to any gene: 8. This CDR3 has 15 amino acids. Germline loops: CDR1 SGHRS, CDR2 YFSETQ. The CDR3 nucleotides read TGCGCCAGCAGCCCAGGGACTAGTTACGCCGGGGAGCTGTTTTTT. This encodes CASSPGTSYAGELFF.

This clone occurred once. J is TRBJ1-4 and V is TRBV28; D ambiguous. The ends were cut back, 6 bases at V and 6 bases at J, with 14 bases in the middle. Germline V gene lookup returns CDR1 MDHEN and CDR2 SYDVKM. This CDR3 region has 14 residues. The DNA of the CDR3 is TGTGCCAGCAGCTACCCGGGCCACGATGAAAAACTGTTTTTT. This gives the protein CASSYPGHDEKLFF.

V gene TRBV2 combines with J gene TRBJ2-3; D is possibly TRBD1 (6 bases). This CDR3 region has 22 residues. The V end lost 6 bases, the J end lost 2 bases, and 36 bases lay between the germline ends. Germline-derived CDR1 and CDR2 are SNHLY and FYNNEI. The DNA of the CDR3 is TGTGCCAGCAGCCCATACACGCCCGGGTCACCTGCCCTACAGGGAATCACAGATACGCAGTATTTT. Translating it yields CASSPYTPGSPALQGITDTQYF.

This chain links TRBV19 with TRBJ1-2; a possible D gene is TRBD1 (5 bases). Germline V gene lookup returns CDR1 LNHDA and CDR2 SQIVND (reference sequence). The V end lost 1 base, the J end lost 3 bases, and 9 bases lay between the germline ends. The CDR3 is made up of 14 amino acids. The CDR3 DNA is TGTGCCAGTAGTATAGGTCAGGGTTACTATGGCTACACCTTC. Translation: CASSIGQGYYGYTF.

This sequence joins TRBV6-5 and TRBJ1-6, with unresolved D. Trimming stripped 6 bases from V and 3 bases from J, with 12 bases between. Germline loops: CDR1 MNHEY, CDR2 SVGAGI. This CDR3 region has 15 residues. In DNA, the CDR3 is TGTGCCAGCAGCTTTATGCGGAACTATAATTCACCCCTCCACTTT. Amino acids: CASSFMRNYNSPLHF.

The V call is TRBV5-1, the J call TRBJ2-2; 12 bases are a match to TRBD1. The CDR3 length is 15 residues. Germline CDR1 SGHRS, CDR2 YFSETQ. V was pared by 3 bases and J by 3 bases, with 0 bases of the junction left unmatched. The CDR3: CASSWDRGHTGELFF. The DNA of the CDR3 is TGCGCCAGCAGCTGGGACAGGGGGCACACCGGGGAGCTGTTTTTT.

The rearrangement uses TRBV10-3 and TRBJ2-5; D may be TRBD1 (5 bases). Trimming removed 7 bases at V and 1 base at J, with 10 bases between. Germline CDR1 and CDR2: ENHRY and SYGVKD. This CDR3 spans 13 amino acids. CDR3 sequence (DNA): TGTGCCATCAAGGGGCAGACCCAAGAGACCCAGTACTTC. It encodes CAIKGQTQETQYF.

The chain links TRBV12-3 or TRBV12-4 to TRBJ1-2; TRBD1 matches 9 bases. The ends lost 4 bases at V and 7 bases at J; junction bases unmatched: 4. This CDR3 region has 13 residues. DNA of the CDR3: TGTGCCAGCAGTTCGGACAGGGGATTTGGCTACACCTTC. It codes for CASSSDRGFGYTF.

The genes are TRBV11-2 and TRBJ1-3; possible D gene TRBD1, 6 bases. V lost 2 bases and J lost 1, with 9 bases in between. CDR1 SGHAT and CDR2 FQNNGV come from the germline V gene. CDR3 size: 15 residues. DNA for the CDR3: TGTGCCAGCAGCTTACCTACAGGGTCTGGAAACACCATATATTTT. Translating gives CASSLPTGSGNTIYF.

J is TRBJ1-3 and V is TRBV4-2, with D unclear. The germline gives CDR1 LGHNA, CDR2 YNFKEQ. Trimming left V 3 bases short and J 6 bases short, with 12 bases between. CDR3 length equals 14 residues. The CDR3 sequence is CASSQLQEKNTIYF. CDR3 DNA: TGTGCCAGCAGCCAGCTTCAGGAAAAAAACACCATATATTTT.

In nucleotides, the CDR3 is TGTGCCAGCAGCCAAGCTGGAAACACCATATATTTT. Translation: CASSQAGNTIYF. The chain is built from TRBV5-4 and TRBJ1-3; D remains ambiguous. The CDR3 extends over 12 amino acids. Germline-derived CDR1 and CDR2 are SGHNT and YYREEE (reference sequence). The V end lost 4 bases, the J end lost 2 bases, and 4 bases lay between the germline ends.

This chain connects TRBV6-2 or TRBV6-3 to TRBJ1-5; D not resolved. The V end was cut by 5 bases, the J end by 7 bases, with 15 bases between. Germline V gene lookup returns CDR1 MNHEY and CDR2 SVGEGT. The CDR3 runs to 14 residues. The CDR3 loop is CASSLHGIQQPQHF. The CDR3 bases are TGTGCCAGCAGTCTCCACGGCATTCAACAGCCCCAGCATTTT.

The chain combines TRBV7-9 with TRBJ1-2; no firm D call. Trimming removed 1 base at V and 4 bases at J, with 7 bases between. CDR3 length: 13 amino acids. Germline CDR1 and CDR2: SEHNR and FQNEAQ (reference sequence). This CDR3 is CASSLEEIYGYTF. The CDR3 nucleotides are TGTGCCAGCAGCTTAGAAGAGATCTATGGCTACACCTTC.

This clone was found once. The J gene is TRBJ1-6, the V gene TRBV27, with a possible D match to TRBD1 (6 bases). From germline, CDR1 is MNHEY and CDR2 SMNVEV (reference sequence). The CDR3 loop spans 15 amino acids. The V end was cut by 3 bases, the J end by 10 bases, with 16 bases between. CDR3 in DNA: TGTGCCAGCAGTTTTTCGGGGGCAGCGAACTCACCCCTCCACTTT. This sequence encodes CASSFSGAANSPLHF.

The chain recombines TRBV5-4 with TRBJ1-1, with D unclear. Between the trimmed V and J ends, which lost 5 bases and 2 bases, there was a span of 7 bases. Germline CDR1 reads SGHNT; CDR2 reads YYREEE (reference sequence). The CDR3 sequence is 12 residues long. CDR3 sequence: CASSTPNTEAFF. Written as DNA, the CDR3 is TGTGCCAGCAGTACACCTAACACTGAAGCTTTCTTT.

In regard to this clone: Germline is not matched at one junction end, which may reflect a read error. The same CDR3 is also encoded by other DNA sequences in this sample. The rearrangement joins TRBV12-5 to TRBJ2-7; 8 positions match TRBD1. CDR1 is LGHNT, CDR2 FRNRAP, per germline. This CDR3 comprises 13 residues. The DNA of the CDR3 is TGTGCCAGTGGTTTGGTAAATTCGCAGGGGGCGTCCTTC. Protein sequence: CASGLVNSQGASF.